This T cell receptor beta chain was captured by sequencing in a study of T cell responses to AZD1222 COVID-19 vaccine. Only a few counts were recorded for this clone. Its antigen remains unidentified. Whole-study findings and limits: Across the whole spike, CD4 TCRs peaked at regions 160-218 and 743-854.

Generated by immunoSEQ multiplex PCR, the TCRdb table keeps only in-frame clones and is missing some. Counted here are around 100,000 clones, around 83% occurring once; the ten biggest clones make up 1.2% to 1.5%. This sequence originates from an adult in good health. The material sequenced was peripheral blood, taken on day 0 of AZD1222 vaccination.

The CDR3 DNA is TGTGCCAGCAGCGGGCAGGGTTTTGCTAATGAAAAACTGTTTTTT. It translates to CASSGQGFANEKLFF. The chain carries TRBV2 and TRBJ1-4; weak D call: TRBD1 (5 bases). Per germline, CDR1 SNHLY and CDR2 FYNNEI. The CDR3 spans 15 residues. Trimming cost V 6 bases and J 3 bases, with 14 bases left between them.